Following are 27 T cell receptor beta chains from one sample sequenced in a study of cytomegalovirus exposure and HLA in healthy donors. Amplification used 60 Vbeta primers and 13 Jbeta primers. Sequencing was performed with immunoSEQ multiplex PCR; in TCRdb, only in-frame clones are kept and a portion is missing. The sample includes about 120,000 clones, over 60% seen only once; the top ten take roughly 3.3%. The sample comprised PBMCs. The receptors were sampled from a woman younger than 45 in good health and CMV-seropositive.

The chain combines TRBV30 with TRBJ2-7, with D unresolved. The germline V and J ends were trimmed by 7 bases and 0 bases, with 13 bases remaining between them. Per germline, CDR1 GTSNPN and CDR2 SVGIG (reference sequence). The CDR3 covers 13 residues. CDR3 DNA sequence: TGTGCCTACAGTGTCATGAGCTCCTACGAGCAGTACTTC. It translates to CAYSVMSSYEQYF.

This clone was seen once. The V call is TRBV29-1, the J call TRBJ1-2; maybe TRBD1 (6 bases). Germline V gives CDR1 SQVTM, CDR2 ANQGSEA. Trimming shortened V by 6 bases and J by 2 bases, and 16 bases separated the two germline ends. The length of the CDR3 is 14 residues. The CDR3 nucleotides are TGCAGCGTGAGCGCAGGGGCGGAAAACTATGGCTACACCTTC. It encodes CSVSAGAENYGYTF.

The chain recombines TRBV15 with TRBJ2-1; the match to TRBD1 covers 10 bases. This CDR3 spans 14 amino acids. The germline gives CDR1 LNHNV, CDR2 YYDKDF (reference sequence). V trimming: 6 bases; J trimming: 9 bases; junction bases outside the gene matches: 8. The CDR3 is CATRRDRGYGEQFF. In DNA, the CDR3 is TGTGCCACCAGAAGGGACAGGGGATACGGTGAGCAGTTCTTC. The variable domain in full, completed from reference TRBV15 and TRBJ2-1, reads DAMVIQNPRYQVTQFGKPVTLSCSQTLNHNVMYWYQQKSSQAPKLLFHYYDKDFNNEADTPDNFQSRRPNTSFCFLDIRSPGLGDTAMYLCATRRDRGYGEQFFGPGTRLTVL.

In its sample, this clone was seen once. The V gene is TRBV4-2, the J gene TRBJ2-1; TRBD2 matches 13 bases. The CDR3 has 17 residues. The J segment lost 3 bases and the V segment lost 1 base, leaving 3 bases of the junction unmatched. Germline loops: CDR1 LGHNA, CDR2 YNFKEQ. CDR3 loop: CASSQGLAGGLYNEQFF. The CDR3 DNA is TGTGCCAGCAGCCAAGGACTAGCGGGGGGTCTCTACAATGAGCAGTTCTTC.

The chain employs TRBV6-6 and TRBJ2-2, with D possibly matching TRBD2 (5 bases). The germline gives CDR1 MNHNY, CDR2 SVGAGI (reference sequence). CDR3 length: 14 amino acids. Trimming removed 8 bases at V and 3 bases at J, with 13 bases between. Here the CDR3 reads CASGLRADTGELFF. In DNA, the CDR3 is TGTGCCAGCGGGTTGAGGGCGGACACCGGGGAGCTGTTTTTT.

In its sample, this clone was seen once. This chain connects TRBV6-5 to TRBJ1-2; a weak D match, TRBD1 (5 bases). Deletions cut 2 bases from V and 0 bases from J, with 13 bases between. The CDR3 is 16 residues long. Germline V gene lookup returns CDR1 MNHEY and CDR2 SVGAGI. The DNA of the CDR3 is TGTGCCAGCAGTTACGGGGGGAAGGGAGCTAACTATGGCTACACCTTC. As protein: CASSYGGKGANYGYTF.

The chain recombines TRBV5-1 with TRBJ2-5, with D perhaps matching TRBD2 (5 bases). The CDR3 totals 13 residues. The ends were cut back, 0 bases at V and 4 bases at J, with 7 bases in the middle. Germline values: CDR1 SGHRS, CDR2 YFSETQ. The CDR3 DNA reads as TGCGCCAGCAGCTTGGCGGGATCAGAGACCCAGTACTTC. Its protein product is CASSLAGSETQYF.

This chain uses TRBV7-3 with TRBJ2-6; weak D call: TRBD1 (6 bases). The CDR3 spans 16 residues. V lost 0 bases, J lost 2 bases, and 8 bases lay in between. Germline V lookup: CDR1 SGHTA, CDR2 FQGTGA. Here the CDR3 reads CASSLTSGAGANVLTF. CDR3 nucleotides: TGTGCCAGCAGCTTAACCTCAGGGGCTGGGGCCAACGTCCTGACTTTC.

This chain uses TRBV7-9 with TRBJ2-4, with a tentative D call TRBD1 (6 bases). The germline CDR1 and CDR2 sequences are SEHNR and FQNEAQ (reference sequence). This CDR3 spans 15 amino acids. Trimming left V 6 bases short and J 6 bases short, with 18 bases between. CDR3 residues: CASSFPQGRGNIQYF. CDR3 DNA: TGTGCCAGCAGTTTCCCCCAGGGGCGCGGAAACATTCAGTACTTC.

This chain joins TRBV29-1 and TRBJ2-1; 8 bases align to TRBD1. The CDR3 has 15 amino acids. Germline values: CDR1 SQVTM, CDR2 ANQGSEA. The trim removed 6 bases at V and 3 bases at J, leaving 10 bases unmatched. CDR3 in DNA: TGCAGCGTAGTATCACAGGGGGTTGTCTACAATGAGCAGTTCTTC. As protein: CSVVSQGVVYNEQFF.

The CDR3 spells CASSDPQGPFSNSPLHF. The CDR3, as DNA: TGTGCCAGCAGTGACCCTCAGGGCCCTTTCTCTAATTCACCCCTCCACTTT. The chain uses TRBV6-4 and TRBJ1-6, with D perhaps TRBD1 (5 bases). The V end was cut by 2 bases, the J end by 6 bases, with 17 bases between. Germline values: CDR1 MRHNA, CDR2 SNTAGT. The CDR3 has 17 residues.

The CDR3 reads CASSPGGSGANVLTF. DNA of the CDR3: TGTGCCAGCAGCCCCGGGGGCTCTGGGGCCAACGTCCTGACTTTC. The chain combines TRBV5-4 with TRBJ2-6, with TRBD2 as a possible D gene (6 bases). The CDR3 extends over 15 amino acids. V dropped 4 bases and J dropped 0 bases, with 8 bases sitting between them. Germline assignment: CDR1 SGHNT and CDR2 YYREEE (reference sequence).

The rearrangement joins TRBV6-5 to TRBJ1-1, with 8 bases aligning to TRBD1. The CDR3 covers 14 residues. V lost 5 bases and J lost 3; bases outside the gene matches: 5. Germline V gene data show CDR1 as MNHEY and CDR2 as SVGAGI. CDR3 loop: CASSAQGEYTEAFF. The CDR3 DNA is TGTGCCAGCAGTGCACAGGGGGAATACACTGAAGCTTTCTTT.

To note about this clone: At the DNA level, this CDR3 is encoded by other sequences in the same sample as well. The chain links TRBV5-4 to TRBJ2-3; 7 bases agree with TRBD1. The CDR3 extends over 14 amino acids. The junction had 3 bases not matched to a gene; V was cut back by 4 bases and J by 1 base. Germline V gene data show CDR1 as SGHNT and CDR2 as YYREEE (reference sequence). CDR3 DNA: TGTGCCAGCAGCCCCGGACAGGGCACAGATACGCAGTATTTT. Protein sequence: CASSPGQGTDTQYF.

The gene calls are TRBV19 and TRBJ1-5, with D possibly TRBD1 on 6 matching bases. CDR3 length: 15 residues. Trimming took off 3 bases at V and 1 base at J, with 10 bases between the two ends. CDR1 is LNHDA, CDR2 SQIVND, per germline (reference sequence). The CDR3 DNA is TGTGCCAGTAGTATGGGACACACGAGCAATCAGCCCCAGCATTTT. This gives the protein CASSMGHTSNQPQHF. The whole variable domain, remainder taken from reference TRBV19 and TRBJ1-5, is DGGITQSPKYLFRKEGQNVTLSCEQNLNHDAMYWYRQDPGQGLRLIYYSQIVNDFQKGDIAEGYSVSREKKESFPLTVTSAQKNPTAFYLCASSMGHTSNQPQHFGDGTRLSIL.

This chain uses TRBV28 with TRBJ1-2, with D uncertain. The CDR3 contains 12 residues. Per germline, CDR1 MDHEN and CDR2 SYDVKM. Trimming cost V 10 bases and J 8 bases, with 17 bases left between them. CDR3 sequence: CATDLLGEGYTF. The CDR3 DNA follows: TGTGCCACCGATCTACTCGGGGAAGGCTACACCTTC.

The rearrangement links TRBV7-6 to TRBJ1-2; D gene uncertain. V was pared by 5 bases and J by 8 bases, with 18 bases between. In germline, CDR1 is SGHVS, CDR2 FNYEAQ. This CDR3 spans 14 amino acids. The CDR3 sequence is CASSDRTLFGGYTF. The CDR3 region has the DNA TGTGCCAGCAGCGACCGGACTCTTTTCGGAGGCTACACCTTC.

The chain has TRBV9 and TRBJ1-3; 8 bases are shared with TRBD1. The trim removed 3 bases at V and 8 bases at J, leaving 19 bases unmatched. The CDR3 is 18 amino acids. Per germline, CDR1 SGDLS and CDR2 YYNGEE. In nucleotides, the CDR3 is TGTGCCAGCAGCGCCACCCTTGGACAGGGAGATTACCTGGACACCATATATTTT. Translated, it gives CASSATLGQGDYLDTIYF.

The sample holds a few counts of this clone. This chain joins TRBV29-1 and TRBJ2-7; D may be TRBD1 (6 bases). The ends were cut back, 7 bases at V and 2 bases at J, with 12 bases in the middle. The CDR3 spans 12 residues. The germline V gene encodes CDR1 SQVTM and CDR2 ANQGSEA. The CDR3 sequence: CSAGQNTYEQYF. The DNA for the CDR3 is TGCAGCGCTGGACAGAACACCTACGAGCAGTACTTC.

The J gene is TRBJ1-4, the V gene TRBV18, with 7 bases fitting TRBD1. The CDR3 has 15 amino acids. Germline values: CDR1 KGHSH, CDR2 LQKENI. The V segment lost 3 bases and the J segment 6 bases; nucleotides outside the gene matches: 7. The CDR3 DNA reads TGTGCCAGCTCACCTCAGACAGGGAGTCATGAAAAACTGTTTTTT. Its protein product is CASSPQTGSHEKLFF.

V gene TRBV6-5 combines with J gene TRBJ1-2; TRBD1 agrees at 7 bases. Trimming cost V 6 bases and J 1 base; bases outside gene matches: 5. The germline V gene has CDR1 MNHEY and CDR2 SVGAGI. CDR3 length: 14 amino acids. The CDR3 reads CASRQTGNNYGYTF. In DNA form, the CDR3 reads TGTGCCAGCAGACAGACAGGGAATAACTATGGCTACACCTTC.

This chain connects TRBV28 to TRBJ2-5; D is ambiguous. CDR1 is MDHEN and CDR2 is SYDVKM in the germline V gene. Trimming left V 6 bases short and J 4 bases short, with 6 bases between. This CDR3 spans 11 amino acids. CDR3 region: CASRASETQYF. The CDR3 nucleotides read TGTGCCAGCAGGGCCTCAGAGACCCAGTACTTC.

This chain uses TRBV6-5 with TRBJ2-1; 7 bases are shared with TRBD2. With V trimmed by 5 bases and J by 2 bases, 6 bases remained unmatched. Germline CDR1 and CDR2: MNHEY and SVGAGI. This CDR3 region has 15 residues. CDR3 DNA: TGTGCCAGCAGTCAGACCCGGGGGGCCTACAATGAGCAGTTCTTC. Translating it yields CASSQTRGAYNEQFF.

The rearrangement links TRBV7-2 to TRBJ2-1, with D unclear. Germline V lookup: CDR1 SGHTA, CDR2 FQGNSA. CDR3 length: 13 amino acids. Deletions cut 1 base from V and 10 bases from J, with 11 bases between. CDR3 DNA: TGTGCCAGCAGCTTAGTTCTGGTCGGGGAGCAGTTCTTC. Translation: CASSLVLVGEQFF.

V and J are TRBV7-2 and TRBJ1-1; a weak D match, TRBD1 (6 bases). From germline, CDR1 is SGHTA and CDR2 FQGNSA. Trimming took off 0 bases at V and 7 bases at J, with 15 bases between the two ends. This CDR3 region has 15 residues. The CDR3: CASSLARQGSIEAFF. Written as DNA, the CDR3 is TGTGCCAGCAGCTTAGCGCGGCAGGGGAGTATTGAAGCTTTCTTT. Complete variable domain (other parts from reference TRBV7-2 and TRBJ1-1): GAGVSQSPSNKVTEKGKDVELRCDPISGHTALYWYRQSLGQGLEFLIYFQGNSAPDKSGLPSDRFSAERTGGSVSTLTIQRTQQEDSAVYLCASSLARQGSIEAFFGQGTRLTVV.

The gene calls are TRBV27 and TRBJ1-2; a weak D match, TRBD1 (6 bases). From germline, CDR1 is MNHEY and CDR2 SMNVEV (reference sequence). V was trimmed by 5 bases and J by 4 bases, leaving 14 bases between them. The CDR3 contains 14 residues. CDR3 loop: CASSQAGAFYGYTF. The CDR3 nucleotides read TGTGCCAGCAGTCAGGCAGGGGCTTTCTATGGCTACACCTTC.

The rearrangement uses TRBV28 and TRBJ1-2; TRBD1 is a possible D gene (5 bases). CDR1 and CDR2 from the germline V gene are MDHEN and SYDVKM. The V end lost 6 bases, the J end lost 7 bases, and 15 bases lay between the germline ends. This CDR3 region has 13 residues. The CDR3, as DNA: TGTGCCAGCAGCGCGGGGCAAGTGGCTGGCTACACCTTC. Residues: CASSAGQVAGYTF.